Following are 3 T cell receptor beta chains from one sample sequenced in a study of response to subunit inactivated influenza vaccine. TCRdb called the RT-PCR reads again in MiXCR, with one record for every CDR3 protein. The sample lists about 500,000 distinct CDR3 sequences, 13% occurring once. Source: PBMCs from blood, taken roughly 6 weeks after vaccination. These receptors all come from a man aged 50 or older who received an inactivated influenza vaccine.

This clonotype was observed a few times. The chain carries TRBV15 and TRBJ2-4; no definite D call. The V end was cut by 5 bases, the J end by 8 bases, with 13 bases between. CDR3 length equals 13 residues. Germline V gene data show CDR1 as LNHNV and CDR2 as YYDKDF (reference sequence). This chain's CDR3 is CATSDRYRDIQYF. In nucleotides, the CDR3 is TGTGCCACCAGCGATCGGTACAGAGACATTCAGTACTTC.

This clonotype was observed a few times. The J gene is TRBJ2-1, the V gene TRBV13; TRBD2 matches 14 bases. The CDR3 covers 14 residues. J was trimmed by 5 bases and V by 11 bases; bases with no gene match: 5. Germline CDR1 PRHDT, CDR2 FYEKMQ (reference sequence). The CDR3 nucleotides read TGTGCCTGCCTGGGACTAGCGGGGGACAATGAGCAGTTCTTC. Translating it yields CACLGLAGDNEQFF.

This clonotype was detected only a few times. The gene calls are TRBV6-5 and TRBJ2-5, with D hard to call. This CDR3 comprises 15 residues. Between the trimmed V and J ends, which lost 2 bases and 5 bases, there was a span of 15 bases. Looked up from germline, CDR1 is MNHEY and CDR2 is SVGAGI. The CDR3 sequence: CASSYRTDARETQYF. The CDR3 bases are TGTGCCAGCAGTTACCGGACCGACGCACGGGAGACCCAGTACTTC.